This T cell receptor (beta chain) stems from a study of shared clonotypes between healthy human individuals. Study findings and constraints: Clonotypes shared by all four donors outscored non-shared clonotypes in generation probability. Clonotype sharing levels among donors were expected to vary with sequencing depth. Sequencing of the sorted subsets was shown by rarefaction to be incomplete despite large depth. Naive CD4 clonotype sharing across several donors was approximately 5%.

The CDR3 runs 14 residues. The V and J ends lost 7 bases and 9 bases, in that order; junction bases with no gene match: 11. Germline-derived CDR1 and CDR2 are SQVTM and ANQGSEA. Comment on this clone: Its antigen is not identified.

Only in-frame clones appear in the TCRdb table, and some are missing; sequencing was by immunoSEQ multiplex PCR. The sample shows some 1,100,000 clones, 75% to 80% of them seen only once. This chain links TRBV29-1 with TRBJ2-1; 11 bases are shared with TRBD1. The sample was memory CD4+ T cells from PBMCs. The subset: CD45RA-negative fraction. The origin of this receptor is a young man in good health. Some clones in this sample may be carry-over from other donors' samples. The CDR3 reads CSAGQGQGAGEQFF. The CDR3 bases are TGCAGCGCCGGACAAGGACAGGGGGCAGGTGAGCAGTTCTTC.